What follows are 21 T cell receptor beta chains derived from one specimen sequenced in a study of T cell repertoires in cytomegalovirus infection. MiXCR was run by TCRdb on the reads, yielding one entry per CDR3 protein. The sample has 50,000 or so distinct CDR3 sequences, roughly 19% seen once. Their specific antigens are unknown. The sequences come from CD8+ T cells from cultured PBMCs, collected from culture after CMV antigen stimulation. Receptor source: a human donor in good health (CMV status not recorded). Some clones in this sample may be carry-over from other donors' samples.

J is TRBJ1-2 and V is TRBV30; TRBD1 is a possible D gene (5 bases). The CDR3 runs 15 residues. In germline, CDR1 is GTSNPN, CDR2 SVGIG (reference sequence). V gave up 3 bases and J gave up 8 bases, with 22 bases separating them. CDR3: CAWRGTVTQDIGYTF. The CDR3 nucleotides are TGTGCCTGGAGGGGGACCGTGACCCAGGACATAGGCTACACCTTC.

This clonotype has more than one count but fewer than ten. This sequence joins TRBV4-3 and TRBJ1-1, with 8 bases that match TRBD1. V shed 4 bases and J 0 bases; nucleotides not matched to a gene: 10. The CDR3 is made up of 17 amino acids. CDR1 and CDR2 from the germline V gene are LGHNA and YSLEER. The CDR3 is CASSPHRGGFMNTEAFF. The CDR3 nucleotides read TGCGCCAGCAGCCCACACAGGGGGGGATTCATGAACACTGAAGCTTTCTTT.

V gene TRBV4-3 combines with J gene TRBJ2-7, with 8 positions matching TRBD1. This CDR3 spans 14 amino acids. Germline-derived CDR1 and CDR2 are LGHNA and YSLEER. The ends lost 2 bases at V and 1 base at J; junction bases unmatched: 1. CDR3: CASSQRTGSYEQYF. The CDR3 bases are TGCGCCAGCAGCCAAAGGACAGGGTCCTACGAGCAGTACTTC.

This clonotype was observed a few times. The rearrangement uses TRBV6-5 and TRBJ2-2; 7 bases fit TRBD1. Germline V gene data show CDR1 as MNHEY and CDR2 as SVGAGI. CDR3 size: 14 residues. The ends lost 8 bases at V and 3 bases at J; junction bases unmatched: 6. CDR3 nucleotides: TGTGCCAGCTCATTGACAGGGTACACCGGGGAGCTGTTTTTT. Amino acid sequence: CASSLTGYTGELFF.

There are a few counts of this clonotype. The chain uses TRBV19 and TRBJ2-7, with a tentative D call TRBD2 (5 bases). CDR1 and CDR2 from the germline V gene are LNHDA and SQIVND (reference sequence). The CDR3 is 13 residues long. Trimming took 1 base from V and 6 from J, leaving 10 bases between them. CDR3 nucleotide sequence: TGTGCCAGTAGTATAGCCCCCCGGGGCGAGCAGTACTTC. This translates into CASSIAPRGEQYF.

J is TRBJ2-4 and V is TRBV29-1; no definite D call. V gave up 2 bases and J gave up 6 bases, with 14 bases separating them. This CDR3 has 14 amino acids. The V gene's germline CDR1 is SQVTM and CDR2 ANQGSEA. The CDR3 spells CSVESAGRRNIQYF. The CDR3 nucleotides read TGCAGCGTTGAATCGGCCGGCCGACGAAACATTCAGTACTTC.

The chain is built from TRBV6-2 or TRBV6-3 and TRBJ2-1; the match to TRBD2 covers 12 bases. This CDR3 has 17 residues. Trimming at V came to 2 bases and at J to 6 bases, leaving 8 bases not matched to a gene. CDR1 is MNHEY, CDR2 SVGEGT, per germline. CDR3 sequence reads: CASSYTLLAGGVNEQFF. DNA for the CDR3: TGTGCCAGCAGTTACACGCTACTAGCGGGAGGTGTCAATGAGCAGTTCTTC.

This clonotype was seen ten or more times. The DNA of the CDR3 is TGTGCCAGCAGCGCCACACTAGCGGGGGGGGGGTCCTACGAGCAGTACTTC. It codes for CASSATLAGGGSYEQYF. The chain joins TRBV4-2 to TRBJ2-7; 13 nucleotides line up with TRBD2. After removal of 5 bases from V and 1 base from J, the junction contained 8 bases not matched to a gene. The germline V gene has CDR1 LGHNA and CDR2 YNFKEQ. The CDR3 spans 17 residues.

The V call is TRBV30, the J call TRBJ1-1; 7 nucleotides agree with TRBD1. The V and J ends lost 3 bases and 6 bases, in that order; junction bases with no gene match: 7. The CDR3 runs 13 residues. Germline CDR1 reads GTSNPN; CDR2 reads SVGIG (reference sequence). This CDR3 is CAWSRAGGSEAFF. CDR3 in DNA: TGTGCCTGGAGCCGGGCAGGGGGTTCTGAAGCTTTCTTT.

CDR3 sequence (DNA): TGTGCCAGCAGCCATGACAGGGTAGATGAGCAGTTCTTC. Translated: CASSHDRVDEQFF. The rearrangement links TRBV12-3 or TRBV12-4 to TRBJ2-1, with 7 bases matching TRBD1. CDR3 length: 13 amino acids. With 6 bases clipped from V and 8 bases from J, the junction kept 7 bases outside the gene matches.

This clonotype was seen once. The chain uses TRBV19 and TRBJ2-7; D is perhaps TRBD1 (6 bases). Germline CDR1 reads LNHDA; CDR2 reads SQIVND (reference sequence). Trimming took 4 bases from V and 0 from J, leaving 10 bases between them. The CDR3 covers 14 residues. Here the CDR3 reads CASSTRQDSYEQYF. The CDR3 region has the DNA TGTGCCAGTAGTACGCGACAGGACTCCTACGAGCAGTACTTC.

This clonotype was seen many times. The genes are TRBV7-8 and TRBJ2-7, with 7 bases matching TRBD2. The ends lost 5 bases at V and 0 bases at J; junction bases unmatched: 7. From germline, CDR1 is SGHVS and CDR2 FQNEAQ. This CDR3 spans 15 amino acids. The CDR3 spells CASSARREGSYEQYF. The CDR3 DNA is TGTGCCAGCAGCGCACGGAGGGAGGGCTCCTACGAGCAGTACTTC.

The chain combines TRBV6-6 with TRBJ2-7, with D possibly TRBD2 on 6 matching bases. The CDR3 covers 14 residues. Germline assignment: CDR1 MNHNY and CDR2 SVGAGI (reference sequence). V lost 2 bases and J lost 3, with 11 bases in between. DNA for the CDR3: TGTGCCAGCAGTTACGTTGCGACTAGCTACGAGCAGTACTTC. Its protein product is CASSYVATSYEQYF.

J is TRBJ2-3 and V is TRBV4-3; 7 nucleotides match TRBD2. The CDR3 consists of 16 residues. V trimming: 0 bases; J trimming: 6 bases; junction bases outside the gene matches: 9. Germline CDR1 reads LGHNA; CDR2 reads YSLEER. The CDR3 spells CASSQESAGTRDTQYF. The DNA for the CDR3 is TGCGCCAGCAGCCAAGAGTCAGCGGGGACGAGGGATACGCAGTATTTT.

There are a few counts of this clonotype. V usage is TRBV6-2 or TRBV6-3 and J usage is TRBJ2-1, with D uncertain. V was shortened by 4 bases and J by 9 bases, with 7 bases between the two germline ends. CDR3 length: 11 amino acids. Per germline, CDR1 MNHEY and CDR2 SVGEGT. CDR3 sequence: CASSSPPEQFF. The CDR3 region has the DNA TGTGCCAGCAGTTCCCCACCTGAGCAGTTCTTC.

This clonotype occurred a few times. The V call is TRBV7-9, the J call TRBJ2-7, with TRBD1 matching 8 bases. The ends lost 1 base at V and 5 bases at J; junction bases unmatched: 7. The CDR3 loop spans 15 amino acids. Germline V gives CDR1 SEHNR, CDR2 FQNEAQ (reference sequence). CDR3 nucleotides: TGTGCCAGCAGCTTAGGCAGGACAGGGATCAACGAGCAGTACTTC. The encoded protein is CASSLGRTGINEQYF.

CDR3: CASRTPGQRNSPLHF. CDR3 DNA sequence: TGTGCCAGCAGGACCCCGGGACAGCGTAATTCACCCCTCCACTTT. The rearrangement uses TRBV27 and TRBJ1-6; 7 bases are a match to TRBD1. Per the germline V gene, CDR1 is MNHEY and CDR2 is SMNVEV (reference sequence). The V gene end was trimmed by 6 bases and the J gene end by 6 bases; junction bases not matched to a gene: 8. The CDR3 is made up of 15 amino acids.

This clonotype is medium-sized by share. The CDR3 reads CASSPWGAMNTEAFF. CDR3 sequence (DNA): TGTGCCAGCAGCCCCTGGGGCGCGATGAACACTGAAGCTTTCTTT. The genes are TRBV11-1 and TRBJ1-1, with a weak D call TRBD1 (5 bases). The CDR3 consists of 15 residues. Germline V gives CDR1 SGHAT, CDR2 FQDESV (reference sequence). V was clipped by 5 bases and J by 0 bases, with 13 bases between them.

This chain connects TRBV12-3 or TRBV12-4 to TRBJ2-1; 7 bases fit TRBD1. V was pared by 8 bases and J by 2 bases, with 3 bases of the junction left unmatched. The CDR3 has 13 residues. CDR3 loop: CASATGTYNEQFF. The CDR3 nucleotides read TGTGCCAGCGCGACAGGGACCTACAATGAGCAGTTCTTC.

This clonotype was recorded at least ten times. This chain links TRBV7-9 with TRBJ2-3; weak D call: TRBD2 (6 bases). Germline V gene lookup returns CDR1 SEHNR and CDR2 FQNEAQ (reference sequence). The V end lost 3 bases, the J end lost 0 bases, and 22 bases lay between the germline ends. This CDR3 comprises 19 residues. CDR3 amino acids: CASSLSSPSDSLSTDTQYF. As DNA, the CDR3 is TGTGCCAGCAGCTTGTCTTCTCCTAGCGACTCCCTAAGCACAGATACGCAGTATTTT.

CDR3 coding DNA: TGTGCCAGCCTTGAACGAGGGGGCGCTTTCTCTGGGGCCAACGTCCTGACTTTC. It translates to CASLERGGAFSGANVLTF. The rearrangement joins TRBV28 to TRBJ2-6; 7 bases are shared with TRBD1. The junction had 13 bases not matched to a gene; V was cut back by 8 bases and J by 0 bases. This CDR3 has 18 amino acids. Germline assignment: CDR1 MDHEN and CDR2 SYDVKM.